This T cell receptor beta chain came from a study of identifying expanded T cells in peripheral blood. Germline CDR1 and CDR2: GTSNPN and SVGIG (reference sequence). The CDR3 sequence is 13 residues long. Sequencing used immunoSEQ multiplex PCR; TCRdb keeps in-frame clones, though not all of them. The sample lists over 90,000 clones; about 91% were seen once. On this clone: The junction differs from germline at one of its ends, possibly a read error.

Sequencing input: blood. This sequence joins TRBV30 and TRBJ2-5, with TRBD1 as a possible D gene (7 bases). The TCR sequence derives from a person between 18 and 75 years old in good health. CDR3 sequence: CAWGAGGKEAQYF. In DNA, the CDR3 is TGTGCCTGGGGGGCAGGGGGGAAAGAGGCCCAGTACTTC.